In this sample, the clone carrying this T cell receptor beta chain turned up many times. The data belong to a study of blood T cell repertoires in COVID-19. Study information: Acute-phase and convalescent COVID-19 samples originated in the United States, Italy and Spain. PBMCs, B-cell-depleted T cells, or T cells provided the cDNA or gDNA that made up the material.

In the original workflow: Amplification with reference gene primers provided the estimates of nucleated cell counts. The table came from immunoSEQ multiplex PCR; TCRdb's copy has only in-frame clones and leaves some out. V and J calls and clone size are as listed in that table; D and trimming were resolved from the DNA. Here the sample spans about 120,000 clones, over 80% being singletons. Input material: peripheral blood. The sequence derives from a woman in her 70s with acute or convalescent COVID-19.

The CDR3 is CASSGAGRGTNREQYF. The CDR3 coding sequence is TGTGCCAGCAGTGGGGCTGGGCGGGGGACAAACAGGGAGCAGTACTTC. The chain combines TRBV28 with TRBJ2-7; tentatively, D is TRBD2 (7 bases). Trimming took off 5 bases at V and 7 bases at J, with 24 bases between the two ends. In germline, CDR1 is MDHEN, CDR2 SYDVKM. CDR3 length: 16 amino acids.